Each of the 2 T cell receptor beta chains below was sequenced from the same sample in a study of blood T cell repertoires in COVID-19. Sequencing was performed with immunoSEQ multiplex PCR; in TCRdb, only in-frame clones are kept and a portion is missing. Altogether roughly 100,000 clones are present, about four fifths being singletons, with the ten largest covering around 14%. Material for sequencing was peripheral blood. These TCRs come from a woman in her sixties with acute or convalescent COVID-19.

This rearrangement joins TRBV10-3 to TRBJ1-1; the D gene is possibly TRBD1 (5 bases). The V gene's germline CDR1 is ENHRY and CDR2 SYGVKD. The V end was cut by 11 bases, the J end by 0 bases, with 13 bases between. This CDR3 is built from 13 residues. The DNA of the CDR3 is TGTGCCCTGACAGTTAACATGAACACTGAAGCTTTCTTT. It yields the protein CALTVNMNTEAFF.

J is TRBJ2-7 and V is TRBV25-1, with 10 bases matching TRBD1. The V gene end was trimmed by 4 bases and the J gene end by 2 bases; junction bases not matched to a gene: 11. Germline CDR1 MGHDK, CDR2 SYGVNS. This CDR3 comprises 17 residues. In DNA form, the CDR3 reads TGTGCCAGCAGTGCCCGGGACAGGGGCCCGTCCCCCTACGAGCAGTACTTC. This gives the protein CASSARDRGPSPYEQYF.